What follows are 4 T cell receptor beta chains derived from one specimen sequenced in a study of blood T cell repertoires in COVID-19. Generated by immunoSEQ multiplex PCR, the TCRdb table keeps only in-frame clones and is missing some. The sample carries approximately 200,000 clones, 80% to 90% recorded once. Source material: peripheral blood. All receptors derive from a man between 60 and 70 years old who had recovered from COVID-19.

The genes are TRBV12-5 and TRBJ2-1; 9 bases agree with TRBD1. Unmatched junction bases numbered 3, after V lost 5 bases and J lost 4 bases. The CDR3 consists of 14 residues. The V gene's germline CDR1 is LGHNT and CDR2 FRNRAP. The CDR3 is CASGGGTGYNEQFF. The CDR3 DNA reads TGTGCTAGTGGTGGGGGGACAGGGTACAATGAGCAGTTCTTC. The full variable domain, its missing parts supplied by reference TRBV12-5 and TRBJ2-1, is DARVTQTPRHKVTEMGQEVTMRCQPILGHNTVFWYRQTMMQGLELLAYFRNRAPLDDSGMPKDRFSAEMPDATLATLKIQPSEPRDSAVYFCASGGGTGYNEQFFGPGTRLTVL.

The chain employs TRBV7-9 and TRBJ2-7, with TRBD2 matching 8 bases. Trimming at V came to 5 bases and at J to 1 base, leaving 7 bases not matched to a gene. The CDR3 has 15 amino acids. CDR1 is SEHNR, CDR2 FQNEAQ, per germline (reference sequence). In nucleotides, the CDR3 is TGTGCCAGCAGCCCCCGGACTAGCCTGTCCTACGAGCAGTACTTC. Protein: CASSPRTSLSYEQYF.

This chain links TRBV5-1 with TRBJ1-1; perhaps TRBD1 as D (5 bases). The germline V gene has CDR1 SGHRS and CDR2 YFSETQ. The CDR3 runs to 15 residues. Trimming took off 4 bases at V and 7 bases at J, with 20 bases between the two ends. CDR3 nucleotide sequence: TGCGCCAGCAGCCTGACCGAGAATCAGGGAGGTGAAGCTTTCTTT. Translation gives CASSLTENQGGEAFF.

The V call is TRBV19, the J call TRBJ1-5; TRBD1 aligns across 10 bases. This CDR3 is built from 15 residues. CDR1 LNHDA and CDR2 SQIVND come from the germline V gene (reference sequence). The trim removed 6 bases at V and 7 bases at J, leaving 9 bases unmatched. The CDR3 nucleotides read TGTGCCAGTAGACAGACGACAGGGGGCGAGCAGCCCCAGCATTTT. Protein: CASRQTTGGEQPQHF.